The source of this T cell receptor (beta chain) is a study of patients and donors after allogeneic stem cell transplantation (TCRdb year 2020). This clonotype has just a few counts. The target of this receptor is not known. The sample holds no much larger clone one base away, and base qualities are not on file. Inclusive of the bounding cysteine and phenylalanine, the CDR3 is 15 residues long. The read is trimmed to its CDR3 DNA, 45 bases read in frame from base 1. CDR1 and CDR2 (SGHRS, YFSETQ) derive from the germline V gene. Trimming costs V 6 bases and J 2 bases, and their ends lie 17 bases apart. The receptor library was made with RT-PCR. Instrument on record: NextSeq 550. TCRdb trimmed public reads at Q25 via fastp, called clones via MiXCR and kept in-frame beta chains. Each entry merges the rows of one CDR3 protein and shows their most common DNA and genes. Here the sample has roughly 960,000 distinct CDR3 sequences; 18% occur a single time. The leading ten clones occupy about 6% of the sample.

The material sequenced was blood, either unsorted or a sorted T cell fraction (not recorded which). This receptor chain uses TRBV5-1 and TRBJ2-5; the D region possibly corresponds to TRBD2 (7 bases align). The receptor's source is a human donor who was either an allogeneic HSCT recipient or a stem cell or donor lymphocyte infusion donor (not recorded which). It is not recorded whose cells these are; they may come from a transplant donor. The CDR3 corresponds to CASNIGGTKQETQYF. DNA sequence: TGCGCCAGCAACATAGGGGGGACTAAGCAAGAGACCCAGTACTTC.